Listed below are T cell receptor beta chains from one sample, sequenced in a study of technical replicates of blood from a few donors. Profiling relied on immunoSEQ multiplex PCR, and the TCRdb table lists in-frame clones only, not all of them. The sample consists of 9,000 to 15,000 clones, almost 95% of them appearing once. Sequencing used PBMCs. The receptors derive from a human donor in good health. CDR3s include the opening cysteine and the closing phenylalanine or tryptophan. D genes are given only for firm matches. Clone size, where shown, is once, few, many, or a class for clones that have expanded.

TRBV7-3	-	TRBJ2-7	-	16	TGTGCCAGCAGCCACACGACAGGGCCGGGGGCCTACGAGCAGTACTTC	CASSHTTGPGAYEQYF
TRBV19	-	TRBJ1-2	-	16	TGTGCCAGTAGCGGTGACCTATCGGGGGGAATGGGGGGCTACACCTTC	CASSGDLSGGMGGYTF
TRBV5-6	-	TRBJ2-3	-	13	TGTGCCAGCAGCTTACTAGCCCCAGATACGCAGTATTTT	CASSLLAPDTQYF
TRBV6-1	-	TRBJ2-7	-	12	TGTGCCAGCACCCCCGCGGGTTACGAGCAGTACTTC	CASTPAGYEQYF
TRBV6-5	-	TRBJ2-4	-	15	TGTGCCAGCAGTAATACTGGACAGCCCATGAACATTCAGTACTTC	CASSNTGQPMNIQYF
TRBV28	TRBD1	TRBJ1-2	few	13	TGTGCCAGCAGTTTGGGGACAGGCAGGGGCTACACCTTC	CASSLGTGRGYTF
TRBV7-3	TRBD2	TRBJ2-2	-	16	TGTGCCAGCAGCCCAGGGGTAGCGGGAGGAACCGGGGAGCTGTTTTTT	CASSPGVAGGTGELFF
TRBV4-1	TRBD1	TRBJ2-7	-	18	TGCGCCAGCAGCCAAGACTGGAGGGACAGGCCTAGCTCCTACGAGCAGTACTTC	CASSQDWRDRPSSYEQYF
TRBV18	TRBD1	TRBJ1-4	-	13	TGTGCCAGCTTTGGGACAGGGAATGAAAAACTGTTTTTT	CASFGTGNEKLFF
TRBV7-9	TRBD1	TRBJ2-7	-	14	TGTGCCAGCAGTCCGGGACAGGCGGGCTACGAGCAGTACTTC	CASSPGQAGYEQYF
TRBV7-8	TRBD1	TRBJ1-2	-	15	TGTGCCAGCAGCTTATTGCGGGACAGGGGATATGGCTACACCTTC	CASSLLRDRGYGYTF
TRBV30	-	TRBJ2-2	-	13	TGTGCCTGTACGTACTGGAACACCGGGGAGCTGTTTTTT	CACTYWNTGELFF
TRBV5-1	-	TRBJ1-2	-	14	TGCGCCAGCAGCTTGGCCGCGCTTAACTATGGCTACACCTTC	CASSLAALNYGYTF
TRBV28	-	TRBJ1-2	-	12	TGTGCCAGCAGTCCGGGGGAATATGGCTACACCTTC	CASSPGEYGYTF
TRBV6-5	TRBD1	TRBJ1-2	-	15	TGTGCCAGCAGTTACTCTCAGGGGGCCTTGAATGGCTACACCTTC	CASSYSQGALNGYTF
TRBV28	-	TRBJ2-7	-	14	TGTGCCAGCAGTTTATGGGAGCCCCCCTACGAGCAGTACTTC	CASSLWEPPYEQYF
TRBV19	-	TRBJ2-7	-	14	TGTGCCAGTAGCCCCGGACAGTCCCTCTACGAGCAGTACTTC	CASSPGQSLYEQYF
TRBV15	TRBD1	TRBJ2-1	-	16	TGTGCCACCAGCAGATCCCGGGACAGGGTGGACAATGAGCAGTTCTTC	CATSRSRDRVDNEQFF
TRBV9	-	TRBJ2-1	-	12	TGTGCCAGCAGTCAGACCTACAATGAGCAGTTCTTC	CASSQTYNEQFF
TRBV4-1	-	TRBJ2-5	-	20	TGCGCCAGCAGCCAAGGTTCGTTTGATCGGGGAGGCAGAGGTGGAGAGACCCAGTACTTC	CASSQGSFDRGGRGGETQYF
TRBV27	TRBD1	TRBJ2-7	-	13	TGTGCCAGCAGTCCGACAGGGGCTGGCGAGCAGTACTTC	CASSPTGAGEQYF
TRBV27	TRBD1	TRBJ2-7	once	14	TGTGCCAGCAGTCCCCGGGACAGGGCCTACGAGCAGTACTTC	CASSPRDRAYEQYF
TRBV19	TRBD1	TRBJ1-5	few	14	TGTGCCAGTAGTTCGACAGGGGGCAATCAGCCCCAGCATTTT	CASSSTGGNQPQHF
TRBV5-8	-	TRBJ1-5	-	15	TGTGCCAGCAGCTTGGGGGGACAAATGAATCAGCCCCAGCATTTT	CASSLGGQMNQPQHF
TRBV5-1	-	TRBJ1-4	-	15	TGCGCCAGCAGCCTCTGGGGCCAGTTTAATGAAAAACTGTTTTTT	CASSLWGQFNEKLFF
TRBV4-2	TRBD1	TRBJ2-6	-	18	TGTGCCAGCAGCCAAGCGGGACAGGGGGCATCTGGGGCCAACGTCCTGACTTTC	CASSQAGQGASGANVLTF
TRBV5-1	-	TRBJ1-2	-	12	TGCGCCAGCAGCTTGTCCGGGGATGGCTACACCTTC	CASSLSGDGYTF
TRBV5-5	-	TRBJ1-1	-	15	TGTGCCAGCAGCTTGGAGGGCGCGGGGAACACTGAAGCTTTCTTT	CASSLEGAGNTEAFF
TRBV27	-	TRBJ2-2	-	15	TGTGCCAGCAGTTTATTGCGAGCGAACACCGGGGAGCTGTTTTTT	CASSLLRANTGELFF
TRBV6-5	TRBD2	TRBJ2-7	-	14	TGTGCCAGCAGCCTAGCGGGAGGGGCCTACGAGCAGTACTTC	CASSLAGGAYEQYF
TRBV19	TRBD2	TRBJ2-7	-	16	TGTGCCAGTAGTATAGACCTAGCGGGAGGGACCGACGAGCAGTACTTC	CASSIDLAGGTDEQYF
TRBV19	-	TRBJ2-7	-	15	TGTGCCAGTAGTACCCCCCGCGGGCCACCCTACGAGCAGTACTTC	CASSTPRGPPYEQYF
TRBV5-6	-	TRBJ2-7	-	14	TGTGCCAGCAGCTTTGGGCAGGGAAGATACGAGCAGTACTTC	CASSFGQGRYEQYF
TRBV28	-	TRBJ1-2	-	14	TGTGCCAGCAGTTTAGGAGCGGTGACTGATGGCTACACCTTC	CASSLGAVTDGYTF
TRBV2	TRBD1	TRBJ1-5	-	14	TGTGCCAGCAGTCCTGGACAGGGCCAATCACCCCAGCATTTT	CASSPGQGQSPQHF
TRBV18	-	TRBJ1-1	once	14	TGTGCCAGCTCACCAACCGTGGGGGCGGCTGAAGCTTTCTTT	CASSPTVGAAEAFF
TRBV7-8	-	TRBJ2-3	-	14	TGTGCCAGCAGCTTGACAGGAGTAACAGATACGCAGTATTTT	CASSLTGVTDTQYF
TRBV28	-	TRBJ2-7	few	13	TGTGCCAGCAGTTTCGGGGGGCAGGGCGAGCAGTACTTC	CASSFGGQGEQYF
TRBV5-4	TRBD1	TRBJ2-5	-	13	TGTGCCAGCAGCCTAGGACAGGGGGAGACCCAGTACTTC	CASSLGQGETQYF
TRBV25-1	TRBD1	TRBJ1-1	-	16	TGTGCCAGCAGTAGAAACAGGGGAGATATGAACACTGAAGCTTTCTTT	CASSRNRGDMNTEAFF
TRBV6-5	-	TRBJ2-1	-	15	TGTGCCAGCAGTTTCCGGATAGGGGCGAACAATGAGCAGTTCTTC	CASSFRIGANNEQFF
TRBV5-8	-	TRBJ2-7	-	14	TGTGCCAGCAGCTCCCAGACTGCCCTGAGCGAGCAGTACTTC	CASSSQTALSEQYF
TRBV6-1	-	TRBJ1-2	-	15	TGTGCCAGCAGTGACACCCAGGACAGTGTCTATGGCTACACCTTC	CASSDTQDSVYGYTF
TRBV5-6	TRBD1	TRBJ2-2	-	14	TGTGCCAGCAGCGGGACAGGGTTCACCGGGGAGCTGTTTTTT	CASSGTGFTGELFF
TRBV7-9	TRBD1	TRBJ1-1	-	14	TGTGCCAGCAGCTTGATGACAGGGGAGGTTGAAGCTTTCTTT	CASSLMTGEVEAFF
TRBV29-1	-	TRBJ1-1	-	12	TGCAGCGTCCCGCGGGTAGGCAGTGAAGCTTTCTTT	CSVPRVGSEAFF
TRBV7-9	TRBD1	TRBJ1-2	-	14	TGTGCCAGCAGCGGGACAGGCACTAACTATGGCTACACCTTC	CASSGTGTNYGYTF